These 29 T cell receptor beta chains were sequenced from one sample in a study of shared T cell receptors in the human thymus. Sequencing used immunoSEQ multiplex PCR; TCRdb keeps in-frame clones, though not all of them. The sample carries some 760,000 clones, 80% to 90% recorded once. The same sample was also used in a study of human thymus T cells.

Sequenced material: thymocytes. All receptors come from a girl less than two years old with a congenital heart defect.

The chain uses TRBV2 and TRBJ1-1; TRBD1 agrees at 7 bases. J was trimmed by 8 bases and V by 4 bases; bases with no gene match: 13. The CDR3 runs 15 residues. Germline V gives CDR1 SNHLY, CDR2 FYNNEI. Here the CDR3 reads CASSGMGQQRKEAFF. In DNA form, the CDR3 reads TGTGCCAGCAGTGGAATGGGACAGCAGAGGAAGGAAGCTTTCTTT.

The rearrangement joins TRBV6-5 to TRBJ1-2; 11 bases are a match to TRBD1. The CDR3 spans 14 residues. Germline assignment: CDR1 MNHEY and CDR2 SVGAGI. J was trimmed by 6 bases and V by 5 bases; bases with no gene match: 5. The CDR3 nucleotides read TGTGCCAGCAGTAATTGGACAGGGGGCGATGGCTACACCTTC. Translation gives CASSNWTGGDGYTF.

This chain joins TRBV20-1 and TRBJ1-2, with a tentative D call TRBD1 (5 bases). V was cut by 4 bases and J by 7 bases, with 10 bases left in between. Germline lookup yields CDR1 DFQATT and CDR2 SNEGSKA (reference sequence). The CDR3 has 11 amino acids. CDR3 sequence: CSAKGIIGYTF. CDR3 DNA: TGCAGTGCTAAGGGGATTATTGGCTACACCTTC.

V gene TRBV18 combines with J gene TRBJ1-1; no reliable D call. V was trimmed by 0 bases and J by 0 bases, leaving 17 bases between them. The CDR3 is made up of 18 amino acids. Germline values: CDR1 KGHSH, CDR2 LQKENI. CDR3 sequence (DNA): TGTGCCAGCTCACCACCGCAGGCGGCTCGGGGAATGAACACTGAAGCTTTCTTT. Its protein product is CASSPPQAARGMNTEAFF.

The CDR3 DNA is TGTGCCAGCAGCGCCCGGGACGGGAGCGAAACTGGGTTTTTT. Its protein is CASSARDGSETGFF. The chain joins TRBV21-1 to TRBJ1-4. TRBV21-1 is classified as a pseudogene. The CDR3 has 14 residues.

The chain recombines TRBV7-9 with TRBJ2-5, with D possibly being TRBD1 (6 bases). V lost 8 bases and J lost 0, with 16 bases in between. CDR3 length equals 15 residues. The germline CDR1 and CDR2 sequences are SEHNR and FQNEAQ (reference sequence). CDR3 in DNA: TGTGCCAGCGGCCTGCCGGGGACAAACCAAGAGACCCAGTACTTC. Its translation: CASGLPGTNQETQYF.

This clone was observed once. The chain has TRBV2 and TRBJ2-1, with 15 nucleotides matching TRBD2. Germline loops: CDR1 SNHLY, CDR2 FYNNEI. The CDR3 totals 19 residues. V lost 7 bases and J lost 0; bases outside the gene matches: 10. CDR3 sequence: CASTRTSGGAVDSYNEQFF. CDR3 coding DNA: TGTGCCAGCACCAGGACTAGCGGGGGGGCGGTCGACTCCTACAATGAGCAGTTCTTC.

This chain uses TRBV7-3 with TRBJ2-3; TRBD1 is a possible D gene (6 bases). Germline V gene data show CDR1 as SGHTA and CDR2 as FQGTGA. This CDR3 is built from 17 residues. V was trimmed by 5 bases and J by 1 base, leaving 19 bases between them. DNA for the CDR3: TGTGCCAGCAGCGAGTCCACACCGGGACACCGCACAGATACGCAGTATTTT. Protein product: CASSESTPGHRTDTQYF.

This clone appeared a few times. The chain combines TRBV7-3 with TRBJ2-6; the match to TRBD1 covers 9 bases. There are 14 residues in the CDR3. V was clipped by 9 bases and J by 3 bases; unmatched bases: 3. Germline V gives CDR1 SGHTA, CDR2 FQGTGA. CDR3 DNA sequence: TGTGCCAGTGGGGACAGGGATGGGGCCAACGTCCTGACTTTC. Protein: CASGDRDGANVLTF.

This clone appeared a single time. The chain carries TRBV25-1 and TRBJ1-2; 7 bases are shared with TRBD1. The CDR3 runs to 15 residues. V lost 1 base to trimming and J lost 8 bases; unmatched junction nucleotides: 10. Germline V gene lookup returns CDR1 MGHDK and CDR2 SYGVNS. The CDR3 DNA follows: TGTGCCAGCAGTGAATGGTTGGAGGGGGCAGGCGGCTACACCTTC. Amino acids: CASSEWLEGAGGYTF.

The chain couples TRBV7-9 to TRBJ1-2, with D possibly TRBD1 on 5 matching bases. The CDR3 length is 16 residues. Trimming cost V 3 bases and J 8 bases, with 22 bases left between them. From germline, CDR1 is SEHNR and CDR2 FQNEAQ (reference sequence). The CDR3 reads CASSLGGGYGGVGYTF. CDR3 in DNA: TGTGCCAGCAGCTTGGGGGGGGGTTACGGAGGCGTAGGCTACACCTTC. The variable domain in full, with the rest retrieved from reference TRBV7-9 and TRBJ1-2, is DTGVSQNPRHKITKRGQNVTFRCDPISEHNRLYWYRQTLGQGPEFLTYFQNEAQLEKSRLLSDRFSAERPKGSFSTLEIQRTEQGDSAMYLCASSLGGGYGGVGYTFGSGTRLTVV.

The chain has TRBV7-2 and TRBJ2-3, with 9 bases identical to TRBD2. From germline, CDR1 is SGHTA and CDR2 FQGNSA. V trimming: 1 base; J trimming: 1 base; junction bases outside the gene matches: 12. The CDR3 consists of 19 residues. CDR3 in amino acids: CASSLDPTGGGGGTDTQYF. The DNA for the CDR3 is TGTGCCAGCAGCTTAGACCCCACCGGGGGCGGGGGGGGCACAGATACGCAGTATTTT.

V gene TRBV4-3 combines with J gene TRBJ2-3, with TRBD2 matching 8 bases. The CDR3 extends over 20 amino acids. In germline, CDR1 is LGHNA, CDR2 YSLEER. Trimming removed 0 bases from V and 1 base from J; junction bases left unmatched: 15. This chain's CDR3 is CASSQDLGPKRGFRTDTQYF. The CDR3 DNA sequence: TGCGCCAGCAGCCAAGATCTGGGCCCGAAGCGGGGGTTTCGCACAGATACGCAGTATTTT.

In nucleotides, the CDR3 is TGCGCCAGCAGCCAGAGGGGAGGAGAGAACACTGAAGCTTTCTTT. Its protein product is CASSQRGGENTEAFF. The chain employs TRBV4-1 and TRBJ1-1, with D perhaps matching TRBD1 (5 bases). Germline V gives CDR1 MGHRA, CDR2 YSYEKL. Trimming cost V 3 bases and J 1 base, with 12 bases left between them. This CDR3 is built from 15 residues.

This chain joins TRBV27 and TRBJ2-1; 12 bases agree with TRBD2. The CDR3 is 14 amino acids. Germline V gene data show CDR1 as MNHEY and CDR2 as SMNVEV (reference sequence). Trimming cost V 4 bases and J 6 bases; bases outside gene matches: 1. CDR3 protein: CASSSSGGANEQFF. The CDR3 DNA follows: TGTGCCAGCAGTTCTAGCGGGGGGGCCAATGAGCAGTTCTTC.

The chain recombines TRBV7-9 with TRBJ1-1; 10 nucleotides line up with TRBD1. From germline, CDR1 is SEHNR and CDR2 FQNEAQ (reference sequence). CDR3 length equals 14 residues. J was trimmed by 3 bases and V by 5 bases; bases with no gene match: 3. The CDR3 region is CASSDGQGDTEAFF. The CDR3 nucleotides read TGTGCCAGCAGCGACGGACAGGGGGACACTGAAGCTTTCTTT.

This clone has a single count. This CDR3 reads CASGGPTLGGDTPLHF. In DNA, the CDR3 is TGTGCCAGCGGGGGACCCACCTTGGGGGGGGATACACCCCTCCACTTT. The rearrangement joins TRBV5-8 to TRBJ1-6; tentatively, D is TRBD1 (5 bases). Germline V gene lookup returns CDR1 SGHTS and CDR2 YDEGEE. This CDR3 is 16 amino acids long. V lost 7 bases to trimming and J lost 11 bases, with 25 bases between them.

The chain joins TRBV27 to TRBJ1-1, with unresolved D. The CDR3 is made up of 15 amino acids. V dropped 5 bases and J dropped 4 bases, with 17 bases sitting between them. The V gene's germline CDR1 is MNHEY and CDR2 SMNVEV (reference sequence). Written as DNA, the CDR3 is TGTGCCAGCAGTCCAGACGAGGCCCGGTCCACTGAAGCTTTCTTT. Encoded protein: CASSPDEARSTEAFF.

As DNA, the CDR3 is TGTGCCAGCTCACTTAACAATCAGCCCCAGCATTTT. It specifies CASSLNNQPQHF. The chain recombines TRBV18 with TRBJ1-5; no clear D. The CDR3 runs to 12 residues. Trimming stripped 4 bases from V and 3 bases from J, with 4 bases between. The germline V gene encodes CDR1 KGHSH and CDR2 LQKENI.

This rearrangement joins TRBV5-8 to TRBJ1-6, with 9 bases matching TRBD1. The length of the CDR3 is 14 residues. The germline gives CDR1 SGHTS, CDR2 YDEGEE. Germline trimming cut 8 bases from V and 9 bases from J; bases unmatched to any gene: 9. The CDR3 nucleotides read TGTGCCAGTGCTAGGACAGGGGTTAGTTCACCCCTCCACTTT. Its translation: CASARTGVSSPLHF.

The chain uses TRBV5-6 and TRBJ2-7; 9 nucleotides agree with TRBD1. Losses at the gene ends were 2 bases for V and 2 bases for J; bases not matched to a gene: 2. Germline lookup yields CDR1 SGHDT and CDR2 YYEEEE. The CDR3 runs to 14 residues. In nucleotides, the CDR3 is TGTGCCAGCAGCTTAGGGACAGGGCCCTACGAGCAGTACTTC. Encoded protein: CASSLGTGPYEQYF.

This clone has only one observation. The chain couples TRBV4-1 to TRBJ1-5; D uncertain. Germline loops: CDR1 MGHRA, CDR2 YSYEKL. The CDR3 covers 15 residues. The ends were cut back, 4 bases at V and 9 bases at J, with 19 bases in the middle. The CDR3 sequence: CASSLRAPRVGPQHF. DNA for the CDR3: TGCGCCAGCAGCCTCCGGGCACCGAGGGTGGGGCCCCAGCATTTT.

The chain recombines TRBV7-2 with TRBJ2-7, with no clear D. V was trimmed by 5 bases and J by 6 bases, leaving 17 bases between them. The CDR3 extends over 14 amino acids. CDR1 SGHTA and CDR2 FQGNSA come from the germline V gene. In nucleotides, the CDR3 is TGTGCCAGCAGCCCTCAGTCTGAGGAAGGCGAGCAGTACTTC. This sequence encodes CASSPQSEEGEQYF.

The chain carries TRBV29-1 and TRBJ1-1; TRBD1 agrees at 11 bases. This CDR3 is 15 amino acids long. CDR1 and CDR2 (germline): SQVTM, ANQGSEA. V was pared by 6 bases and J by 4 bases, with 10 bases of the junction left unmatched. CDR3 protein: CSVGRRDRGVTEAFF. For the CDR3, the DNA is TGCAGCGTGGGAAGGCGGGACAGGGGGGTCACTGAAGCTTTCTTT.

The chain is built from TRBV5-6 and TRBJ2-1; possibly TRBD1 for D (5 bases). In germline, CDR1 is SGHDT, CDR2 YYEEEE. CDR3 length: 15 residues. V lost 0 bases, J lost 7 bases, and 14 bases lay in between. The CDR3 DNA reads TGTGCCAGCAGCTTGGACCAGGGCATATGGAATGAGCAGTTCTTC. It encodes CASSLDQGIWNEQFF.

The V gene is TRBV14, the J gene TRBJ1-6, with D unclear. Germline V gene data show CDR1 as SGHDN and CDR2 as FVKESK. V gave up 4 bases and J gave up 0 bases, with 13 bases separating them. This CDR3 has 17 residues. CDR3 DNA: TGTGCCAGCAGCCTAGGACTTCTGAGCTCCTATAATTCACCCCTCCACTTT. Translating it yields CASSLGLLSSYNSPLHF. Full variable domain (remainder filled in from reference TRBV14 and TRBJ1-6): EAGVTQFPSHSVIEKGQTVTLRCDPISGHDNLYWYRRVMGKEIKFLLHFVKESKQDESGMPNNRFLAERTGGTYSTLKVQPAELEDSGVYFCASSLGLLSSYNSPLHFGNGTRLTVT.

V is TRBV4-1 and J is TRBJ1-1; D unresolved. Trimming took 0 bases from V and 5 from J, leaving 13 bases between them. The CDR3 runs to 15 residues. Germline lookup yields CDR1 MGHRA and CDR2 YSYEKL. CDR3 residues: CASSQDRSPQTEAFF. DNA for the CDR3: TGCGCCAGCAGCCAAGATAGGTCCCCACAGACTGAAGCTTTCTTT.

This chain joins TRBV11-1 and TRBJ1-1; TRBD1 agrees at 10 bases. This CDR3 comprises 14 residues. CDR1 and CDR2 from the germline V gene are SGHAT and FQDESV (reference sequence). Trimming cost V 8 bases and J 4 bases; bases outside gene matches: 7. CDR3 nucleotides: TGTGCCAGCCGAGAGGGACAGGGGCGCACTGAAGCTTTCTTT. Translation gives CASREGQGRTEAFF.

This clone is a singleton in its sample. This sequence joins TRBV11-2 and TRBJ1-1; D not resolved. There are 15 residues in the CDR3. Germline V gives CDR1 SGHAT, CDR2 FQNNGV. V lost 1 base, J lost 1 base, and 10 bases lay in between. Here the CDR3 DNA reads TGTGCCAGCAGCTTAGTGGGGAGAGGGAACACTGAAGCTTTCTTT. It translates to CASSLVGRGNTEAFF.